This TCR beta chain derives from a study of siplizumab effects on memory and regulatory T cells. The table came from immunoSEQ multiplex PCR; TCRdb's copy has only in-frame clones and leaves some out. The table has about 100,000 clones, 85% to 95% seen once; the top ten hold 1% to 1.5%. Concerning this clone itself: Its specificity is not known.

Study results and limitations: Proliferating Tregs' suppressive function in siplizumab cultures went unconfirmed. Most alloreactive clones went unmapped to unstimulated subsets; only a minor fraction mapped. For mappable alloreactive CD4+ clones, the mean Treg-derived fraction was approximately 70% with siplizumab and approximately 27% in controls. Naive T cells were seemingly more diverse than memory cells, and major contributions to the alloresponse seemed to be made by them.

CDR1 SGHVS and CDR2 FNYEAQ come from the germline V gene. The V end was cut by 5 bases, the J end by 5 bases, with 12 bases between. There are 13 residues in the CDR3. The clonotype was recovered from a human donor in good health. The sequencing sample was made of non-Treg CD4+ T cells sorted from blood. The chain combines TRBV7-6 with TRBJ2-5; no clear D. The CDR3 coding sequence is TGTGCCAGCAGCCAACGGTCGAGGGAGACCCAGTACTTC. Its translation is CASSQRSRETQYF.